This T cell receptor (beta chain) was identified during a study of cytomegalovirus exposure and HLA in healthy donors. Study results and caveats: Earlier results showed most TCR beta V segments being productive about 87% or about 30% of the time. Follow-up analysis later connected one missense variant in DCLRE1C with trimming of TCR beta V- and J-genes. The study listed roughly 150 cytomegalovirus-associated TCR beta chains.

The PCR contained 60 Vbeta and 13 Jbeta primers. Generated by immunoSEQ multiplex PCR, the TCRdb table keeps only in-frame clones and is missing some. Among roughly 86,000 clones, about two thirds were seen once, and the ten largest hold 8% to 10%. Germline V gives CDR1 MGHRA, CDR2 YSYEKL. The CDR3 consists of 14 residues. The J segment lost 4 bases and the V segment lost 4 bases, leaving 5 bases of the junction unmatched. Note on this clone: Its specificity is not known.

The sample consisted of PBMCs. This chain uses TRBV4-1 with TRBJ1-1, with 8 bases that match TRBD1. The sequence came from a man aged 55 to 70 in good health and CMV-seronegative. In nucleotides, the CDR3 is TGCGCCAGCAGCCCGCAGGGGGCAGGCACTGAAGCTTTCTTT. Translation: CASSPQGAGTEAFF.